This TCR beta chain was retrieved from a study of spatial heterogeneity in lung cancer. Study-wide background: Detection consistently yielded more beta chains than alpha chains. Study-wide points: The study found ubiquitous expanded tumor TCRs in blood more at resection than follow-up.

This clonotype has ten or more counts. As yet, its antigen is unknown. Every molecule of TCR cDNA had its own unique molecular identifier. TCRdb used MiXCR to reprocess the 5' RACE reads, holding one entry per CDR3 protein. The sample consists of about 45,000 distinct CDR3 sequences, almost 7% of them appearing once. There are 15 residues in the CDR3. The V gene lost 3 bases and the J gene lost 4 bases, with 13 bases spanning the gap. Per the germline V gene, CDR1 is MNHEY and CDR2 is SMNVEV (reference sequence). Time point denoted: sample taken at primary tumor resection. Unsorted tumor, nontumor lung tissue or cryopreserved PBMC supplied the whole RNA.

The V call is TRBV27, the J call TRBJ2-1, with D perhaps matching TRBD1 (5 bases). The specimen comprised PBMCs, sampled at surgery. This TCR was sampled from a female donor with early-stage non-small cell lung cancer. The CDR3 region is CASSFWGPEYNEQFF. CDR3 DNA sequence: TGTGCCAGCAGTTTTTGGGGCCCGGAATACAATGAGCAGTTCTTC.